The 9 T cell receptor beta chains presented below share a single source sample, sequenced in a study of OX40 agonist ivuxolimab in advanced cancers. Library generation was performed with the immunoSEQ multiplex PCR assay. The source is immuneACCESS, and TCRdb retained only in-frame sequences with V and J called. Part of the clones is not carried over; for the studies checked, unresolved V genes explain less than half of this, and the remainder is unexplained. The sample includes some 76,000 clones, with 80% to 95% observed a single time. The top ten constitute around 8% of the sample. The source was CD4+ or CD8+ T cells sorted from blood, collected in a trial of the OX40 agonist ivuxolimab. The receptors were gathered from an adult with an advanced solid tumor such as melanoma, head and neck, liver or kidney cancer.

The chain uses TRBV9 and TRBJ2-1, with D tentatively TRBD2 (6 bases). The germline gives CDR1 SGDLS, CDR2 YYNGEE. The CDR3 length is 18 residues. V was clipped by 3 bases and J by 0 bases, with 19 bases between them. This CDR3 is CASSARPTGLDSYNEQFF. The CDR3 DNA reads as TGTGCCAGCAGCGCGCGACCTACGGGACTGGACTCCTACAATGAGCAGTTCTTC.

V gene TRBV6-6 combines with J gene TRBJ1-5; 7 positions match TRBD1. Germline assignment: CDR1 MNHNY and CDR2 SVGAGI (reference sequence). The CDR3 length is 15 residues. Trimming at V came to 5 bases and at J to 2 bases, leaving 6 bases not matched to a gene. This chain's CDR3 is CASSTDRAGNQPQHF. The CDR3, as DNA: TGTGCCAGCAGTACAGACAGGGCTGGCAATCAGCCCCAGCATTTT.

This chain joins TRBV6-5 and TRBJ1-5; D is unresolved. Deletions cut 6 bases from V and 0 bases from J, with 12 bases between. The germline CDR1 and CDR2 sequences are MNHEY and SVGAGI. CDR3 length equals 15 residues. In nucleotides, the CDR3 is TGTGCCAGCAGACTCGGGCGGGGTAGCAATCAGCCCCAGCATTTT. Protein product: CASRLGRGSNQPQHF.

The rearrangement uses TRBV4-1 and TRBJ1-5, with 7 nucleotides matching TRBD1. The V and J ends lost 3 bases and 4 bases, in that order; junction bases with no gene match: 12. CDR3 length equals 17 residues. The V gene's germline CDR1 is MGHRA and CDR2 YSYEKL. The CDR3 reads CASSQGADRDYNQPQHF. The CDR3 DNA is TGCGCCAGCAGCCAGGGGGCCGACAGGGACTATAATCAGCCCCAGCATTTT.

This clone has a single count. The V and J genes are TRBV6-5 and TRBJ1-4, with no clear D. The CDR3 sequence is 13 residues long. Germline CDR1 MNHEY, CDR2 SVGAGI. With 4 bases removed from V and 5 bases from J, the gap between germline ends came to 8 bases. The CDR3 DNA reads TGTGCCAGCAGTTTTTTGGGAAATGAAAAACTGTTTTTT. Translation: CASSFLGNEKLFF.

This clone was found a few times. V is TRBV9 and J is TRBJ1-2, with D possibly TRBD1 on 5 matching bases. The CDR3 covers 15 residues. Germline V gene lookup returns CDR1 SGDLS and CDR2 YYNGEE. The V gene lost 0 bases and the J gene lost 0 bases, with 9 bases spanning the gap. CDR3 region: CASSVVEGPNYGYTF. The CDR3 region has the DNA TGTGCCAGCAGCGTAGTGGAGGGACCTAACTATGGCTACACCTTC.

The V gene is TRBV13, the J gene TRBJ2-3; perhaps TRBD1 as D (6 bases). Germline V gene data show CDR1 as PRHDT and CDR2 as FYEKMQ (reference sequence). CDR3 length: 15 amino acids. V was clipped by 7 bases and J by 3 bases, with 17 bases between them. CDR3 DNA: TGTGCCAGCATCCTGCGAGGGGGTGGGACAGATACGCAGTATTTT. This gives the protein CASILRGGGTDTQYF.

The CDR3 sequence: CASTLGQGAGQPQHF. CDR3 bases: TGTGCCAGTACCCTAGGACAGGGGGCGGGTCAGCCCCAGCATTTT. The chain recombines TRBV19 with TRBJ1-5; 11 positions match TRBD1. The CDR3 covers 15 residues. V dropped 7 bases and J dropped 6; count of bases not matched to a gene: 8. CDR1 is LNHDA and CDR2 is SQIVND in the germline V gene (reference sequence).

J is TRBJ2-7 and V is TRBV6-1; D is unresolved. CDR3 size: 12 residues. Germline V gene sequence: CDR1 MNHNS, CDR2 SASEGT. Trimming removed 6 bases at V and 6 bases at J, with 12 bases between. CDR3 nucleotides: TGTGCCAGCAGCCGCCGAGAATCCGAGCAGTACTTC. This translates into CASSRRESEQYF.